The 4 T cell receptor beta chains below all came from one sample that was sequenced in a study of T cell changes during pregnancy in multiple sclerosis. Only in-frame clones appear in the TCRdb table, and some are missing; sequencing was by immunoSEQ multiplex PCR. This repertoire shows under 80,000 clones, 92% found once; its top ten account for about 2%. The material was peripheral blood, obtained before pregnancy. These receptors were obtained from a female donor with multiple sclerosis, enrolled in a pregnancy study.

The chain has TRBV7-3 and TRBJ1-1; D might be TRBD1 (6 bases). Germline lookup yields CDR1 SGHTA and CDR2 FQGTGA. The CDR3 has 16 residues. Trimming shortened V by 4 bases and J by 0 bases, and 15 bases separated the two germline ends. The CDR3 DNA reads as TGTGCCAGCAGCTCGGGCGGGGGCCGAATGAACACTGAAGCTTTCTTT. Translation: CASSSGGGRMNTEAFF.

This clone was detected a few times. V gene TRBV2 combines with J gene TRBJ2-3; tentative D call: TRBD1 (6 bases). CDR1 SNHLY and CDR2 FYNNEI come from the germline V gene. The CDR3 is 12 residues long. Between the trimmed V and J ends, which lost 6 bases and 6 bases, there was a span of 10 bases. CDR3 bases: TGTGCCAGCAGGGGGGCGGTGGATACGCAGTATTTT. Its protein is CASRGAVDTQYF.

The chain recombines TRBV7-9 with TRBJ2-7; D gene unclear. Trimming left V 0 bases short and J 2 bases short, with 8 bases between. Germline CDR1 reads SEHNR; CDR2 reads FQNEAQ (reference sequence). This CDR3 is 14 amino acids long. This chain's CDR3 is CASSLAFPAYEQYF. The CDR3 DNA reads as TGTGCCAGCAGCTTAGCGTTTCCAGCCTACGAGCAGTACTTC. The full variable domain, in which reference TRBV7-9 and TRBJ2-7 provide the parts outside the CDR3, is DTGVSQNPRHKITKRGQNVTFRCDPISEHNRLYWYRQTLGQGPEFLTYFQNEAQLEKSRLLSDRFSAERPKGSFSTLEIQRTEQGDSAMYLCASSLAFPAYEQYFGPGTRLTVT.

The rearrangement links TRBV18 to TRBJ1-2, with 7 bases fitting TRBD1. Trimming removed 3 bases from V and 3 bases from J; junction bases left unmatched: 1. The germline CDR1 and CDR2 sequences are KGHSH and LQKENI. The CDR3 length is 13 residues. This CDR3 is CASSPDRDYGYTF. CDR3 nucleotide sequence: TGTGCCAGCTCACCTGACAGGGACTATGGCTACACCTTC.